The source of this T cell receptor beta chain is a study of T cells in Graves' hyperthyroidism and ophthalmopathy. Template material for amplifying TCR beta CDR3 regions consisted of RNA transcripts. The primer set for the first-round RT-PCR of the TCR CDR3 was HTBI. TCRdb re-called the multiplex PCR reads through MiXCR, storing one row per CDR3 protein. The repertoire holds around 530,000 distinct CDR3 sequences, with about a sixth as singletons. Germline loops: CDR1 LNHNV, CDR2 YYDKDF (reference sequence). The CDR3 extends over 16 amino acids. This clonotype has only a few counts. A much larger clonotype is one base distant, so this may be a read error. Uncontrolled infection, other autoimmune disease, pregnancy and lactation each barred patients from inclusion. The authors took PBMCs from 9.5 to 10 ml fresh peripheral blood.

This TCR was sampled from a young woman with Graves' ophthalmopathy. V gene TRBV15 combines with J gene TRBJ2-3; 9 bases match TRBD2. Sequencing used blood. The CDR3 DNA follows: TGTGCCACCAGCCCGGGACTAGCAGATAGCACAAATACGCAGTATTTT. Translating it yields CATSPGLADSTNTQYF.